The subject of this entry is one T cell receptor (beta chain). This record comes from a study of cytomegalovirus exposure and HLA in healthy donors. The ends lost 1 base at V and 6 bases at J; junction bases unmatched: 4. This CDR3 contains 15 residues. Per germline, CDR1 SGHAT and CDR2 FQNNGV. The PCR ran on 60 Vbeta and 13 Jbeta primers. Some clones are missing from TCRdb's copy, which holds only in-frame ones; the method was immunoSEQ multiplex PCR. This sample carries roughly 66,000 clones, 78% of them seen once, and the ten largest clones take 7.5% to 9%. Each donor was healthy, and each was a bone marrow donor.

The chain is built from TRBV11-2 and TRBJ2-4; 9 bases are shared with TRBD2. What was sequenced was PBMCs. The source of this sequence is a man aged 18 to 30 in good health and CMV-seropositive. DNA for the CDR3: TGTGCCAGCAGCTTAGGAGCAGCGGGAGGAAACATTCAGTACTTC. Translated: CASSLGAAGGNIQYF.